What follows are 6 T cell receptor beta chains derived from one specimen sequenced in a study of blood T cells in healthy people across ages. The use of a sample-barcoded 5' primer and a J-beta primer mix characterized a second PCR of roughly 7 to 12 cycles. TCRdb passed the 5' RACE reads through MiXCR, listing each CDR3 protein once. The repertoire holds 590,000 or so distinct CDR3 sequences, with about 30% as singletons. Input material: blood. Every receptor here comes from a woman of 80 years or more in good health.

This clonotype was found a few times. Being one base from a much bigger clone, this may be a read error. The CDR3 DNA follows: TGTGCCAGCAGTCTCCACGTCCAGGGCGGGTACGAGCAGTACTTC. It encodes CASSLHVQGGYEQYF. V gene TRBV6-2 or TRBV6-3 combines with J gene TRBJ2-5; D may be TRBD1 or TRBD2 (5 bases each). Gene TRBJ2-7 matches the end of the DNA better, so the J call may be wrong. Germline CDR1 reads MNHEY; CDR2 reads SVGEGT. CDR3 length: 15 amino acids.

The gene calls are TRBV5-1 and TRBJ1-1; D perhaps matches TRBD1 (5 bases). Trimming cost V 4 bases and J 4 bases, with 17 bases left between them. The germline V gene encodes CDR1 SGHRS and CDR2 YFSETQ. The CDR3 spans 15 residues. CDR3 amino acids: CASSHGGQGSTEAFF. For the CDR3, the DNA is TGCGCCAGCAGCCACGGGGGTCAAGGTAGCACTGAAGCTTTCTTT.

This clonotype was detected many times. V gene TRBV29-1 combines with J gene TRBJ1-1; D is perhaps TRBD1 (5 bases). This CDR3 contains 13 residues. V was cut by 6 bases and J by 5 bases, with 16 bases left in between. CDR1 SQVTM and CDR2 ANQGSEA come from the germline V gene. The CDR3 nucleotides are TGCAGCGTCCAACGGGGGAGAGGAACTGAAGCTTTCTTT. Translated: CSVQRGRGTEAFF.

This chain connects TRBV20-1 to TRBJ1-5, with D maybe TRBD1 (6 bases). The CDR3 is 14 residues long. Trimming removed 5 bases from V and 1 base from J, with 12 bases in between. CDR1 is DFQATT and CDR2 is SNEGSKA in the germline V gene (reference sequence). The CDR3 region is CSAGSQGSNQPQHF. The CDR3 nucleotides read TGCAGTGCTGGATCCCAGGGGAGCAATCAGCCCCAGCATTTT.

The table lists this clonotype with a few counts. CDR3 DNA: TGTGCCAGCAGCTTCTTGGCGACCGGGGAGCTGTTTTTT. Its translation is CASSFLATGELFF. The gene calls are TRBV5-5 and TRBJ2-2; D not certain. The germline V gene has CDR1 SGHKS and CDR2 YYEKEE (reference sequence). The CDR3 runs 13 residues. V was trimmed by 2 bases and J by 5 bases, leaving 7 bases between them.

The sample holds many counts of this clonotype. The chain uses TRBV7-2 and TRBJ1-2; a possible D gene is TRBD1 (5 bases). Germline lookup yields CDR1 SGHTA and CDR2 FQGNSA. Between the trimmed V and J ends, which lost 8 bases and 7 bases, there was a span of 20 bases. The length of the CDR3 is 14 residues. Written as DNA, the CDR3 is TGTGCCAGCTCACCCGGGGGGGGTTTCCCTGGCTACACCTTC. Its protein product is CASSPGGGFPGYTF.